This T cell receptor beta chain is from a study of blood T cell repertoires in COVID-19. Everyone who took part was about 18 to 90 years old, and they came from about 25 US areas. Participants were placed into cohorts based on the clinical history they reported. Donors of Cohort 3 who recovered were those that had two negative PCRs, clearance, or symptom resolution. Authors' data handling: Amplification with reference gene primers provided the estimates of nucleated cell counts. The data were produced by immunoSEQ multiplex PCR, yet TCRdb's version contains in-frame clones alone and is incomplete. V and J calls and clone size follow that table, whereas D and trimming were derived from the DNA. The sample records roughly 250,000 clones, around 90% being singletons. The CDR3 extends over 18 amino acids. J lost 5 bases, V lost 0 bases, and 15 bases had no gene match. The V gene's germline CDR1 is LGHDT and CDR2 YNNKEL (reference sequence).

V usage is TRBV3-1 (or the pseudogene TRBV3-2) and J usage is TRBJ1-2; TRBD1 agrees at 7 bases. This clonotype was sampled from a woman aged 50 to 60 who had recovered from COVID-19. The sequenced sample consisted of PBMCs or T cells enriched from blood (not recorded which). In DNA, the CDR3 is TGTGCCAGCAGCCAAGATCCGGGCCGGGGCAGGGACAGATATGGCTACACCTTC. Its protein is CASSQDPGRGRDRYGYTF.